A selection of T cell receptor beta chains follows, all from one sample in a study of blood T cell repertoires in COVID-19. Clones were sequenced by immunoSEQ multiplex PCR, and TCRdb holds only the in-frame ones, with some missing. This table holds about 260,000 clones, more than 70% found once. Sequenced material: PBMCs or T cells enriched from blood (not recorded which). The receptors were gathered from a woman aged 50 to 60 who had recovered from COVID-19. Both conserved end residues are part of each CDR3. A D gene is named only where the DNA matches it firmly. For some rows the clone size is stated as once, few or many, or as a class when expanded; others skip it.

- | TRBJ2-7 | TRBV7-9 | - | TGTGCCAGCAGCTTAGCGTCGGCAGGGTCGGGCGAGCAGTACTTC | CASSLASAGSGEQYF
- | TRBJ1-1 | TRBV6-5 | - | TGTGCCAGCAGTTACTCGAGGGTGATGAACACTGAAGCTTTCTTT | CASSYSRVMNTEAFF
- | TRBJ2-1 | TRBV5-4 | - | TGTGCCAGCAGGTTATCGAGGGCCATGAATGAGCAGTTCTTC | CASRLSRAMNEQFF
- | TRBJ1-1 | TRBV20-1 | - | TGCAGTGCTAGGCAGGGTGATTTAGCTTTCTTT | CSARQGDLAFF
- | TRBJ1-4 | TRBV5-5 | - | TGTGCCAGCAGCTTGGCGGGAGCAACTAATGAAAAACTGTTTTTT | CASSLAGATNEKLFF
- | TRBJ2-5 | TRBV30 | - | TGTGCCTGGAGTGGAGGGGGAGGGCGGCAAGAGACCCAGTACTTC | CAWSGGGGRQETQYF
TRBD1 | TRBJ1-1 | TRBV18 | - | TGTGCCAGCTCACCAAGGACAGGGGGCACAAACACTGAAGCTTTCTTT | CASSPRTGGTNTEAFF
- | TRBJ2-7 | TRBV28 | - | TGTGCCAGCACCTCAGGGGGGTTCTCCTACGAGGGGCAGTACTTC | CASTSGGFSYEGQYF
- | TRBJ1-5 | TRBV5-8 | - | TGTGCCAGCAGCTTGTTAGCAGGGTCCATACAGCCCCAGCATTTT | CASSLLAGSIQPQHF
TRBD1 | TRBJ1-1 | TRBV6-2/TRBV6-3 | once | TGTGCCAGCAGTTACTACAGGGGGGCGAGTGAAGCTTTCTTT | CASSYYRGASEAFF
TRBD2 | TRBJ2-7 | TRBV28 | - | TGTGCCAGCAGTGACCCCGGGACTAGCGGAAGCTCCTACGAGCAGTACTTC | CASSDPGTSGSSYEQYF
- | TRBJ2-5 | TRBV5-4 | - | TGTGCCAGCAGCTTGTCTCCTTTAGAGACCCAGTACTTC | CASSLSPLETQYF
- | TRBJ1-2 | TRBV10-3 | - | TGTGCCATCAGTGAGTCAGCTGGGGCTTATGGCTACACCTTC | CAISESAGAYGYTF
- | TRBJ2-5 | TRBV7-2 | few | TGTGCCAGCAGCTTTCTCGGTGTTCGAGAGACCCAGTACTTC | CASSFLGVRETQYF
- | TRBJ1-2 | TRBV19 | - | TGTGCCAGTATCTCCATGGGGGCACCCTATGGCTACACCTTC | CASISMGAPYGYTF
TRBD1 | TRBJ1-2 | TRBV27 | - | TGTGCCAGCAGGGGGACAGGGAAAAACTATGGCTACACCTTC | CASRGTGKNYGYTF
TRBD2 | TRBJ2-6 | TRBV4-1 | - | TGCGCCAGCAGCCCCATAGCGGGAGTCTTAGGTGGGGCCAACGTCCTGACTTTC | CASSPIAGVLGGANVLTF
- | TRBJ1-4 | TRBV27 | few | TGTGCCAGCAGTTTGGGGGCGGGGGAGGAAAAACTGTTTTTT | CASSLGAGEEKLFF
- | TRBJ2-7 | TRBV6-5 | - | TGTGCCAGCAGGCCCGGCGAGGGGGTAAGCTACGAGCAGTACTTC | CASRPGEGVSYEQYF
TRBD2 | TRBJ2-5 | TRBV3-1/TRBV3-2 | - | TGTGCCAGCAGCCACCAGCGGGGGGTCCAAGAGACCCAGTACTTC | CASSHQRGVQETQYF
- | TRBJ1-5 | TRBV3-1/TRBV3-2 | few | TGTGCCAGCAGCCAGGGCCGAACACGGTATAGCAATCAGCCCCAGCATTTT | CASSQGRTRYSNQPQHF
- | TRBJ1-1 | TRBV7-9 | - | TGTGCCAGCAGCCTTACTGCGAACACTGAAGCTTTCTTT | CASSLTANTEAFF